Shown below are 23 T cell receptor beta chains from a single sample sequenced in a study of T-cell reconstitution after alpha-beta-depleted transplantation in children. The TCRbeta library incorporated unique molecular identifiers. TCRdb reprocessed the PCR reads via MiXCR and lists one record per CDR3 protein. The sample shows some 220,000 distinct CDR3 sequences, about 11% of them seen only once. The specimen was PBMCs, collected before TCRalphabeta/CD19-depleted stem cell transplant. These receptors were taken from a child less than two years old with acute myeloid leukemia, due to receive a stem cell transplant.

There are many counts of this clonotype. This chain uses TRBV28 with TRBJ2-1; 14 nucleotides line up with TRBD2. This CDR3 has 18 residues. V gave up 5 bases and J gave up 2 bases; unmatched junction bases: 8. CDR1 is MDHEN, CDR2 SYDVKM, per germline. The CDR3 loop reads CASSRLAGGRGTYNEQFF. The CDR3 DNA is TGTGCCAGCAGTCGACTAGCGGGGGGGAGAGGGACCTACAATGAGCAGTTCTTC.

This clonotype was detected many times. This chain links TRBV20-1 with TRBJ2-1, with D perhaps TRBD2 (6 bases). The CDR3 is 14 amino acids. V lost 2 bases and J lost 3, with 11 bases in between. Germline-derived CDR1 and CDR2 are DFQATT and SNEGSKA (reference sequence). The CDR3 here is CSARKAEGYNEQFF. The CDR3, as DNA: TGCAGTGCTAGAAAAGCGGAGGGCTACAATGAGCAGTTCTTC.

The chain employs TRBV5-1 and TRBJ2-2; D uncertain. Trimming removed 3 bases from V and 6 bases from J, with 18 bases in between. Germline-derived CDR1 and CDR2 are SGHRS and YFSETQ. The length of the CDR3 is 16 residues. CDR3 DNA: TGCGCCAGCAGCTCCCCCCCTCCCAATTCCGCCGGGGAGCTGTTTTTT. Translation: CASSSPPPNSAGELFF. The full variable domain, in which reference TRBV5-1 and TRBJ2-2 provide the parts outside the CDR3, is KAGVTQTPRYLIKTRGQQVTLSCSPISGHRSVSWYQQTPGQGLQFLFEYFSETQRNKGNFPGRFSGRQFSNSRSEMNVSTLELGDSALYLCASSSPPPNSAGELFFGEGSRLTVL.

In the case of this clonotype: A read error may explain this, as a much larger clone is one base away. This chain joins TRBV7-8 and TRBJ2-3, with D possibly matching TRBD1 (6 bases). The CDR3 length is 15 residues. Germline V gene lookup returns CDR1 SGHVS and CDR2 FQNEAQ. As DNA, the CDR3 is TGTGCCGGCAGCTTCCAAGAGGGGGTCAAAGATACGCAGTATTTT. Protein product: CAGSFQEGVKDTQYF.

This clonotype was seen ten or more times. CDR3 sequence reads: CASSLAFSIGEQFF. CDR3 in DNA: TGTGCCAGCAGCTTAGCTTTCTCTATAGGTGAGCAGTTCTTC. V is TRBV7-8 and J is TRBJ2-1, with D hard to call. Germline CDR1 and CDR2: SGHVS and FQNEAQ. Deletions cut 0 bases from V and 9 bases from J, with 12 bases between. This CDR3 is 14 amino acids long.

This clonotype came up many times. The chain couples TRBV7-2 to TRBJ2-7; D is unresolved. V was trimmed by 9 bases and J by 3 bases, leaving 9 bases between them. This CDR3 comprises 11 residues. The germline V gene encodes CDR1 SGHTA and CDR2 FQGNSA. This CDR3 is CASGLIYEQYF. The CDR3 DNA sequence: TGTGCCAGTGGGCTTATCTACGAGCAGTACTTC.

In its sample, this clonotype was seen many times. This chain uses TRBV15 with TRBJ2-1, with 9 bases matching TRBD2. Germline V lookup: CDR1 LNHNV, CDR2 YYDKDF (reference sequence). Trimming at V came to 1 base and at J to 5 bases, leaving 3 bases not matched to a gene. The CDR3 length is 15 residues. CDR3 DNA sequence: TGTGCCACCAGCAGAGGGAGACTAGCGGACAATGAGCAGTTCTTC. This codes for CATSRGRLADNEQFF.

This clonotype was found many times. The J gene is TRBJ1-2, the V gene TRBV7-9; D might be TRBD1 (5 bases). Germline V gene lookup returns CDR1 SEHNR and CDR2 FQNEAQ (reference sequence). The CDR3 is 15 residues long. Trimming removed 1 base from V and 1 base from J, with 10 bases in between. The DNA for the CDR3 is TGTGCCAGCAGCTTAGTAACTGGGGGTAACTATGGCTACACCTTC. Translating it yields CASSLVTGGNYGYTF.

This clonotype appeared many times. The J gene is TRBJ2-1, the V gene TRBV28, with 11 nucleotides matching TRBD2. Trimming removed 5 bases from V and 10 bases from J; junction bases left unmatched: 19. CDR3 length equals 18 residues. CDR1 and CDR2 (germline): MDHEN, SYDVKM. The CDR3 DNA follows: TGTGCCAGCAGTGCAGTTGCTAGCGGGGGGCTCCCTCGACGGGAGCAGTTCTTC. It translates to CASSAVASGGLPRREQFF.

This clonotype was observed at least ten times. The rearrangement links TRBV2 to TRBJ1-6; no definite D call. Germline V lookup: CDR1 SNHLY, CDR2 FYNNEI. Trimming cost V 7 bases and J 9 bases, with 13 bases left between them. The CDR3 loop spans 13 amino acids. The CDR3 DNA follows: TGTGCCAGCATACGGGATTCGAGTTCACCCCTCCACTTT. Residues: CASIRDSSSPLHF.

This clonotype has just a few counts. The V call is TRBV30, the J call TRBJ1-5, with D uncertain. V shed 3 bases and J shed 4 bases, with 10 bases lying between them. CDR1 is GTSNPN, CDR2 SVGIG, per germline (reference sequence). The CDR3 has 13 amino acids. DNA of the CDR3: TGTGCCTGGAGCCCTGCGGGAAATCAGCCCCAGCATTTT. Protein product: CAWSPAGNQPQHF.

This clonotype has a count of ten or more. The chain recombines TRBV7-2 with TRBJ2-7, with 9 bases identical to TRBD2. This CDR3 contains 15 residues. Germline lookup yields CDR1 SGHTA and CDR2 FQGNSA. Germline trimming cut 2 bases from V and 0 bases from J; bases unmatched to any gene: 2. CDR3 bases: TGTGCCAGCAGCTTATCTAGCGGGGACTCCTACGAGCAGTACTTC. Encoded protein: CASSLSSGDSYEQYF.

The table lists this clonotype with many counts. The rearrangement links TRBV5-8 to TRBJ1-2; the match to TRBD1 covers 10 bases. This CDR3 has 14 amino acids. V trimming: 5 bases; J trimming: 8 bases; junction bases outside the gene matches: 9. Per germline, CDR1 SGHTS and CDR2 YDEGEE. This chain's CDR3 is CASRGQGGSFGYTF. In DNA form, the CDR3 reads TGTGCCAGCAGAGGACAGGGGGGATCGTTCGGCTACACCTTC.

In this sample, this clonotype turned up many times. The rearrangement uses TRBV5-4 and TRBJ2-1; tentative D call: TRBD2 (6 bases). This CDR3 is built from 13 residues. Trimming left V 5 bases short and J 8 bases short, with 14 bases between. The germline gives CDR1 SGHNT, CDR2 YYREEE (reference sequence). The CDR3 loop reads CASSRDLLYEQFF. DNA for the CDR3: TGTGCCAGCAGTCGGGACTTACTCTATGAGCAGTTCTTC.

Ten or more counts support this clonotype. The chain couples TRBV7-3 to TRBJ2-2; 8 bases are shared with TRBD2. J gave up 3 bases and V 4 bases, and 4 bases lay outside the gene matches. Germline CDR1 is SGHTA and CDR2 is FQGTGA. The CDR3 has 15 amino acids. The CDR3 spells CASSSGGADTGELFF. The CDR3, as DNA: TGTGCCAGCAGCTCCGGGGGGGCGGACACCGGGGAGCTGTTTTTT.

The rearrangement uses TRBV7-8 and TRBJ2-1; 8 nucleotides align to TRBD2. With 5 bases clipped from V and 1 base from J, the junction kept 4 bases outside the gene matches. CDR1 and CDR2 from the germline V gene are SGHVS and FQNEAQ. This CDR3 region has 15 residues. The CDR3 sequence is CASSAAGASYNEQFF. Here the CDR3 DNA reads TGTGCCAGCAGCGCAGCGGGAGCTTCCTACAATGAGCAGTTCTTC.

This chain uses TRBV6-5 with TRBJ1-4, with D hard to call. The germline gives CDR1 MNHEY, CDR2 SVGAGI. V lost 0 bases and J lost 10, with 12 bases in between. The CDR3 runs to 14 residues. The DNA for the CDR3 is TGTGCCAGCAGTTACTCAGAGCGAGGAGTAAAACTGTTTTTT. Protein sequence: CASSYSERGVKLFF.

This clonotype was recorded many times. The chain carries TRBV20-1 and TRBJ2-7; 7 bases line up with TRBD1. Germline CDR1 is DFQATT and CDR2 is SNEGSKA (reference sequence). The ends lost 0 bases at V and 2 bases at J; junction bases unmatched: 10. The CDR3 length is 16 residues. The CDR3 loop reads CSARDALRDRAYEQYF. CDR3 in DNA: TGCAGTGCTAGAGATGCTCTTCGAGACAGGGCCTACGAGCAGTACTTC.

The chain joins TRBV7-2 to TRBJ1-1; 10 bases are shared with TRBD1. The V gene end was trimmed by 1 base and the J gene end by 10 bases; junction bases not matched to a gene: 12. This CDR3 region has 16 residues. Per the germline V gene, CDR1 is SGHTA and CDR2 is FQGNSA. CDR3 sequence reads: CASSLVGTGVNSVAFF. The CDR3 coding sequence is TGTGCCAGCAGCTTAGTAGGGACAGGGGTTAACTCTGTAGCTTTCTTT.

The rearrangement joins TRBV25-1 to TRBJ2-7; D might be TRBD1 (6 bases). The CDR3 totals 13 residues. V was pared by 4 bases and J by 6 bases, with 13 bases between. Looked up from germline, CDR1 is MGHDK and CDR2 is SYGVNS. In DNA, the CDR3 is TGTGCCAGCAGTGGGGGGCTACTAAGCGAGCAGTACTTC. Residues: CASSGGLLSEQYF.

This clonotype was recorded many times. The CDR3 bases are TGCGCCAGCAGCGCCGGGGGGTACGAGCAGTACTTC. It translates to CASSAGGYEQYF. The V call is TRBV5-1, the J call TRBJ2-7, with 7 bases lining up with TRBD2. The V and J ends lost 4 bases and 4 bases, in that order; junction bases with no gene match: 2. The length of the CDR3 is 12 residues. Germline V gene data show CDR1 as SGHRS and CDR2 as YFSETQ.

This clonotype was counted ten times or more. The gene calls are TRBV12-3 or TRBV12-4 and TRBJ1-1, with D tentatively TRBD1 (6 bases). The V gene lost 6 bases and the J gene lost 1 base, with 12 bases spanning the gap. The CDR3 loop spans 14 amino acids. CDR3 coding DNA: TGTGCCAGCAGGCCAAGGGGGGGGAACACTGAAGCTTTCTTT. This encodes CASRPRGGNTEAFF.

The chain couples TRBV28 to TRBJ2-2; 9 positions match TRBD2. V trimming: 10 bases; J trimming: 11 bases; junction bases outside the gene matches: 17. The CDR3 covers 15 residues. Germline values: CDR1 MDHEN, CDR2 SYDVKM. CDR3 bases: TGTGCCACCAGAGATAGCGGGAGAGGGAGCGGCGAGCTGTTTTTT. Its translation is CATRDSGRGSGELFF.